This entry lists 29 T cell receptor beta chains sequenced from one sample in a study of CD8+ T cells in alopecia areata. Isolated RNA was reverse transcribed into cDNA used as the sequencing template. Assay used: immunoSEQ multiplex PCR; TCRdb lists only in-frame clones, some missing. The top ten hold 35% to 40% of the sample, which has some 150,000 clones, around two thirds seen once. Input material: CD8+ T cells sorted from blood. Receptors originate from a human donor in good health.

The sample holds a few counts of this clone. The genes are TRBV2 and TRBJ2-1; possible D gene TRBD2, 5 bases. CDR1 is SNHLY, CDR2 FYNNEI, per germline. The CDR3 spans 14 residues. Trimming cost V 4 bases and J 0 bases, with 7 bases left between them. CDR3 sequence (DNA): TGTGCCAGCAGTGTGGAGGCCTCCTACAATGAGCAGTTCTTC. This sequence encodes CASSVEASYNEQFF.

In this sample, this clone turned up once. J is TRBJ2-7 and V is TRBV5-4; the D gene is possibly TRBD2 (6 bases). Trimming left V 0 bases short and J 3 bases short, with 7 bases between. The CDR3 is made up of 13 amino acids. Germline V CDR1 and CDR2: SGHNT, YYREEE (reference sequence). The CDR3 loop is CASSLAGVYEQYF. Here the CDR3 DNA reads TGTGCCAGCAGCTTGGCGGGAGTCTACGAGCAGTACTTC.

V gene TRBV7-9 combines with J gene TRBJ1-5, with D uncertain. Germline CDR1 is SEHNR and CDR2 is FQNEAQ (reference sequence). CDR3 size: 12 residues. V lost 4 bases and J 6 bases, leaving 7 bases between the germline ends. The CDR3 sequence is CASSYLGQPQHF. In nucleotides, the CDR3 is TGTGCCAGCAGCTACCTTGGTCAGCCCCAGCATTTT.

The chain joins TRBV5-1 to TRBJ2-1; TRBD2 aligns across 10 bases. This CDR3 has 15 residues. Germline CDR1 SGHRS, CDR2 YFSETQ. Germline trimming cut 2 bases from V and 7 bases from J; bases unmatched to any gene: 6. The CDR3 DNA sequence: TGCGCCAGCAGCTTCGCTAGCGGGAGTGGGAATGAGCAGTTCTTC. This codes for CASSFASGSGNEQFF.

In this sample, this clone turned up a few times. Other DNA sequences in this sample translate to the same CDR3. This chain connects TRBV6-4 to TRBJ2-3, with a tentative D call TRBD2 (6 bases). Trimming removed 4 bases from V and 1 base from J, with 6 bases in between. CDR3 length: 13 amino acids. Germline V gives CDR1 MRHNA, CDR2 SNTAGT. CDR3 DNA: TGTGCCAGCAGTGCTAGCGGCACAGATACGCAGTATTTT. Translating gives CASSASGTDTQYF.

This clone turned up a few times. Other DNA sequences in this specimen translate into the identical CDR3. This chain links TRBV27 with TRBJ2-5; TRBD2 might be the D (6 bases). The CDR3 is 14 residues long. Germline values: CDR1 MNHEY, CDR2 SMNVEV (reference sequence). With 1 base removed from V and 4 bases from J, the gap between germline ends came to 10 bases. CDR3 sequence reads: CASSLLGGGETQYF. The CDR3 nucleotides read TGTGCCAGCAGTTTATTGGGGGGTGGAGAGACCCAGTACTTC.

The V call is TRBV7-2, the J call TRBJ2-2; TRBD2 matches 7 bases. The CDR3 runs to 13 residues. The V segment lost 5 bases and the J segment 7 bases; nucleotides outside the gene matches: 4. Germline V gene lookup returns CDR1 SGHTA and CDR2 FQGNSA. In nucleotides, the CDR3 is TGTGCCAGCAGCCCCGGACTAGACGGGGAGCTGTTTTTT. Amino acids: CASSPGLDGELFF.

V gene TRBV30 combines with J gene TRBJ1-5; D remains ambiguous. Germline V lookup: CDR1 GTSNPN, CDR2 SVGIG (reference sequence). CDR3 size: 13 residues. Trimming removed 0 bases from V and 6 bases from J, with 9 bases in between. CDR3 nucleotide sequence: TGTGCCTGGAGTGTAAGTACGGGTCAGCCCCAGCATTTT. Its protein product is CAWSVSTGQPQHF.

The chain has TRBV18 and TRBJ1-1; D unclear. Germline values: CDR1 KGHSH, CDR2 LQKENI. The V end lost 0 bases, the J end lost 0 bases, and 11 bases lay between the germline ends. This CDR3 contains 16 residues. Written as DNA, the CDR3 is TGTGCCAGCTCACCACCGACCAGCCGTATGAACACTGAAGCTTTCTTT. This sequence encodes CASSPPTSRMNTEAFF.

CDR3 in amino acids: CASTRTENYGYTF. The CDR3 coding sequence is TGTGCCAGCACCCGGACGGAGAACTATGGCTACACCTTC. The J gene is TRBJ1-2, the V gene TRBV7-9; D remains unclear. Trimming took off 7 bases at V and 2 bases at J, with 11 bases between the two ends. This CDR3 is 13 amino acids long. The germline V gene encodes CDR1 SEHNR and CDR2 FQNEAQ (reference sequence).

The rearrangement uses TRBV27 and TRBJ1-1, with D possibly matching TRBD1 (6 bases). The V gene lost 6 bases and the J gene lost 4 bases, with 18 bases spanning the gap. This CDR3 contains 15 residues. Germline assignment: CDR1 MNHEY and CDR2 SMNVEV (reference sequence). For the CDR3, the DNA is TGTGCCAGCAGCCCGGCGGGACACAGAGGCACTGAAGCTTTCTTT. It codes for CASSPAGHRGTEAFF.

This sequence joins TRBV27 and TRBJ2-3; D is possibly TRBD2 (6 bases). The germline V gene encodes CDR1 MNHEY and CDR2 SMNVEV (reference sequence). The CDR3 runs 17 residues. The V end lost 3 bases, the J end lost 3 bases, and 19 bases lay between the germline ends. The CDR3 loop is CASSLLRDPGGTDTQYF. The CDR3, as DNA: TGTGCCAGCAGTTTGCTCCGGGACCCCGGAGGGACAGATACGCAGTATTTT.

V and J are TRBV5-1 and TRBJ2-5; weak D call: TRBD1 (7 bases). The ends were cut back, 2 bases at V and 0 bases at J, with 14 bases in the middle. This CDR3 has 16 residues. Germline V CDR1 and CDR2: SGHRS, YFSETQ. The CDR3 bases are TGCGCCAGCAGCTTACTCCCAGGGGGGTACCAAGAGACCCAGTACTTC. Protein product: CASSLLPGGYQETQYF.

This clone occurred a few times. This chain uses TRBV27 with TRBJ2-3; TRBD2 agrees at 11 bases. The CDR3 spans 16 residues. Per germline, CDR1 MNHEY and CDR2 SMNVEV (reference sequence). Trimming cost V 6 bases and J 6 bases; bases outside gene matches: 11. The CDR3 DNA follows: TGTGCCAGCAGGCACCTAGCGGGAGGACGGCGGGATACGCAGTATTTT. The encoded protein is CASRHLAGGRRDTQYF.

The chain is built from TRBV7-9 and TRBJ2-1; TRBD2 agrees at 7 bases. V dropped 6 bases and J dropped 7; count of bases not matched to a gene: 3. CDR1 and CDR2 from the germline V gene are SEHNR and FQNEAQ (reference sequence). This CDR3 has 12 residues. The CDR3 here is CASRRGLNEQFF. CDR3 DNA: TGTGCCAGCAGGCGGGGGTTGAATGAGCAGTTCTTC.

CDR3: CASSFRPPGAFF. The CDR3 DNA reads TGTGCCAGCAGTTTTCGTCCTCCCGGGGCTTTCTTT. This chain uses TRBV27 with TRBJ1-1, with no clear D. The ends were cut back, 3 bases at V and 11 bases at J, with 13 bases in the middle. Germline CDR1 MNHEY, CDR2 SMNVEV (reference sequence). The CDR3 loop spans 12 amino acids.

This CDR3 reads CASSLRGGEQYF. CDR3 nucleotide sequence: TGCGCCAGCAGCCTAAGGGGCGGCGAGCAGTACTTC. The rearrangement links TRBV4-1 to TRBJ2-7, with a weak D call TRBD1 (5 bases). The CDR3 covers 12 residues. The V gene's germline CDR1 is MGHRA and CDR2 YSYEKL. Trimming pared 4 bases from V and 6 bases from J, leaving 10 bases between.

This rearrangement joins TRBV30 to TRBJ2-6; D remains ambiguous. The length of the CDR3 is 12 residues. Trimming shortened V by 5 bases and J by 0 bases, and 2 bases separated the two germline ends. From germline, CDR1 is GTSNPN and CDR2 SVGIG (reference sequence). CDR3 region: CAWVSGANVLTF. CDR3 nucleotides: TGTGCCTGGGTCTCTGGGGCCAACGTCCTGACTTTC.

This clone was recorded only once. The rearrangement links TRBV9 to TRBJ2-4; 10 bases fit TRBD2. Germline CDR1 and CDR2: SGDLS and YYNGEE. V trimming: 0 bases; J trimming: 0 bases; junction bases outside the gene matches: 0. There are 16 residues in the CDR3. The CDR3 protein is CASSVGLAGAKNIQYF. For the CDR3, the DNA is TGTGCCAGCAGCGTAGGACTAGCGGGAGCCAAAAACATTCAGTACTTC. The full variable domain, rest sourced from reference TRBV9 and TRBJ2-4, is DSGVTQTPKHLITATGQRVTLRCSPRSGDLSVYWYQQSLDQGLQFLIQYYNGEERAKGNILERFSAQQFPDLHSELNLSSLELGDSALYFCASSVGLAGAKNIQYFGAGTRLSVL.

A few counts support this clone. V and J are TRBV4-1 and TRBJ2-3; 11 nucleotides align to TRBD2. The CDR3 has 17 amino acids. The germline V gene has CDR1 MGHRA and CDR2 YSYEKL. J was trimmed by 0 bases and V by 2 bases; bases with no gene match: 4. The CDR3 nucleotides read TGCGCCAGCAGCCAACTTCGACTAGCGGGGAGCACAGATACGCAGTATTTT. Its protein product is CASSQLRLAGSTDTQYF.

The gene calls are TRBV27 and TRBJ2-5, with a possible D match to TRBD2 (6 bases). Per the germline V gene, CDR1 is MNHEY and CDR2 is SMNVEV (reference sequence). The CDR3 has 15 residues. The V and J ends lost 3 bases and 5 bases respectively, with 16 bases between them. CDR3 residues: CASSFQGLGGETQYF. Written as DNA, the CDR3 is TGTGCCAGCAGTTTTCAGGGTCTTGGGGGGGAGACCCAGTACTTC.

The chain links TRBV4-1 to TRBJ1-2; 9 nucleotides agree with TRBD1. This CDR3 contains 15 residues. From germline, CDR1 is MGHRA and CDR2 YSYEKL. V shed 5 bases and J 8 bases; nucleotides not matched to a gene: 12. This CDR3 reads CASSGVLQGAQGYTF. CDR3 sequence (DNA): TGCGCCAGCAGCGGAGTTCTACAGGGGGCGCAGGGCTACACCTTC.

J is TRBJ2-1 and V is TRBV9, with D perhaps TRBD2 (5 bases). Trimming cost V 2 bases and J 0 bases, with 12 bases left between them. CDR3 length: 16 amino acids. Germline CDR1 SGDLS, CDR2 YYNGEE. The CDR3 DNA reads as TGTGCCAGCAGCGTTGACCTAGCCTCCTCCTACAATGAGCAGTTCTTC. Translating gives CASSVDLASSYNEQFF.

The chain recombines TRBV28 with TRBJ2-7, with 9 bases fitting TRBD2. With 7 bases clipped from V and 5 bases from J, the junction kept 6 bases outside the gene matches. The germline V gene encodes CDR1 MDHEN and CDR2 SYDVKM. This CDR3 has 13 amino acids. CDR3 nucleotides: TGTGCCAGCACCCTGGGACTAGCAAACGAGCAGTACTTC. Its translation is CASTLGLANEQYF.

CDR3 amino acids: CASSEAWTDYEQYF. CDR3 bases: TGTGCCAGCAGTGAAGCCTGGACGGACTACGAGCAGTACTTC. The chain carries TRBV6-1 and TRBJ2-7; no clear D. V lost 0 bases and J 3 bases, leaving 9 bases between the germline ends. This CDR3 region has 14 residues. The germline V gene encodes CDR1 MNHNS and CDR2 SASEGT.

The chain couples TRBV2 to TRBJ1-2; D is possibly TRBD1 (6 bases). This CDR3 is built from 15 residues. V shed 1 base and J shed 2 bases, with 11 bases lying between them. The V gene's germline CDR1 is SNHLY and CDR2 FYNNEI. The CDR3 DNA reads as TGTGCCAGCAGTGAAGAGATACAGGGAAACTATGGCTACACCTTC. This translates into CASSEEIQGNYGYTF.

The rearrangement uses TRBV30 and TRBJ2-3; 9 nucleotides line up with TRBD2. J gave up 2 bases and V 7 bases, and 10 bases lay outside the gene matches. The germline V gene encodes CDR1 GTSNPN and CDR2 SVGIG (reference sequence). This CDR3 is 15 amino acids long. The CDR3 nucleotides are TGTGCCTTACGCCCCTCTAGCGGGACCACAGATACGCAGTATTTT. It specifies CALRPSSGTTDTQYF.

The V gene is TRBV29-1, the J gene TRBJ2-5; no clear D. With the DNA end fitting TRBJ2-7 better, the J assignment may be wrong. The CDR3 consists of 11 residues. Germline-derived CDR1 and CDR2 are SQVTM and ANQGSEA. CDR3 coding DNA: TGCAGCGTTGAAGGACGAAGCGAGCAGTACTTC. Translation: CSVEGRSEQYF.

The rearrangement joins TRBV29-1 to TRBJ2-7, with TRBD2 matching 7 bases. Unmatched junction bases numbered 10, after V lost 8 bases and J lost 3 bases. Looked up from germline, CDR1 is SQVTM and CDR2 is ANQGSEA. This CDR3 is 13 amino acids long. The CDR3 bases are TGCAGCTCCTCTTTAGCGGGCGGCTACGAGCAGTACTTC. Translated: CSSSLAGGYEQYF.